This T cell receptor beta chain was recorded in a study of blood T cell repertoires in COVID-19. Study overall: Nucleic acid was either cDNA or gDNA, and it came from T cells, B-cell-depleted T cells, or PBMCs.

Per the authors' pipeline: Reference gene primer amplification in the assay estimated nucleated cell counts. The protocol was immunoSEQ multiplex PCR, while the TCRdb copy is restricted to in-frame clones and leaves out a portion. Clone size and the V and J calls come from that table; the DNA yielded D and trimming. The table shows more than 200,000 clones, with around 84% occurring only once. From germline, CDR1 is SGHTA and CDR2 FQGTGA. The CDR3 loop spans 16 amino acids. Trimming cost V 2 bases and J 4 bases; bases outside gene matches: 7. This chain links TRBV7-3 with TRBJ2-1, with 8 bases matching TRBD2. Material: peripheral blood. This TCR derives from a man between 60 and 75 years old with acute or convalescent COVID-19. The DNA of the CDR3 is TGTGCCAGCAGCTTACAAGCGGGAGCCGGTTACAATGAGCAGTTCTTC. As protein: CASSLQAGAGYNEQFF. The complete variable domain, with remaining parts taken from reference TRBV7-3 and TRBJ2-1, reads GAGVSQTPSNKVTEKGKYVELRCDPISGHTALYWYRQSLGQGPEFLIYFQGTGAADDSGLPNDRFFAVRPEGSVSTLKIQRTERGDSAVYLCASSLQAGAGYNEQFFGPGTRLTVL.